These 17 T cell receptor beta chains came from one sample sequenced in a study of shared clonotypes between healthy human individuals. CD8 cells classed as naive were CD45RO-negative and positively selected for CCR7, excluding terminally differentiated effector memory CD45RA+ cells. Profiling relied on immunoSEQ multiplex PCR, and the TCRdb table lists in-frame clones only, not all of them. The sample includes approximately 590,000 clones, nearly 97% of them seen just once. Sequenced sample: naive CD8+ T cells sorted from blood. Receptors originate from a woman between 25 and 40 years old in good health.

The CDR3, as DNA: TGTGCTAGTGGTTTTAGTCGGTCGTCCACTAGACTGTACACAGATACGCAGTATTTT. Amino acids: CASGFSRSSTRLYTDTQYF. V gene TRBV12-5 combines with J gene TRBJ2-3; a weak D match, TRBD2 (5 bases). Germline CDR1 and CDR2: LGHNT and FRNRAP. The ends were cut back, 3 bases at V and 2 bases at J, with 24 bases in the middle. This CDR3 spans 19 amino acids.

The V call is TRBV6-1, the J call TRBJ2-2; D uncertain. Deletions cut 0 bases from V and 8 bases from J, with 13 bases between. Germline CDR1 is MNHNS and CDR2 is SASEGT. The CDR3 consists of 15 residues. The CDR3 coding sequence is TGTGCCAGCAGTGAAGCAGACTGGAGTAGGGGGGAGCTGTTTTTT. Translating it yields CASSEADWSRGELFF.

The chain couples TRBV13 to TRBJ2-1; D not certain. With 3 bases removed from V and 1 base from J, the gap between germline ends came to 7 bases. CDR3 length: 14 residues. Germline V gene sequence: CDR1 PRHDT, CDR2 FYEKMQ (reference sequence). CDR3 sequence reads: CASSLFQSYNEQFF. The CDR3 DNA is TGTGCCAGCAGCTTGTTTCAGTCCTACAATGAGCAGTTCTTC. Complete variable domain (other parts from reference TRBV13 and TRBJ2-1): AAGVIQSPRHLIKEKRETATLKCYPIPRHDTVYWYQQGPGQDPQFLISFYEKMQSDKGSIPDRFSAQQFSDYHSELNMSSLELGDSALYFCASSLFQSYNEQFFGPGTRLTVL.

The chain employs TRBV28 and TRBJ2-5, with D possibly matching TRBD2 (5 bases). Germline V gives CDR1 MDHEN, CDR2 SYDVKM. This CDR3 spans 15 amino acids. The V gene lost 1 base and the J gene lost 2 bases, with 11 bases spanning the gap. The CDR3 reads CASSLSLEAQETQYF. CDR3 in DNA: TGTGCCAGCAGTTTATCCCTGGAGGCACAAGAGACCCAGTACTTC.

The chain is built from TRBV7-9 and TRBJ2-7, with a possible D match to TRBD1 (5 bases). Germline CDR1 reads SEHNR; CDR2 reads FQNEAQ (reference sequence). V was clipped by 4 bases and J by 3 bases, with 13 bases between them. The CDR3 contains 14 residues. CDR3 sequence: CASSSSTVNYEQYF. For the CDR3, the DNA is TGTGCCAGCAGCTCGTCGACAGTAAACTACGAGCAGTACTTC.

This chain links TRBV6-5 with TRBJ2-7; TRBD1 is a possible D gene (6 bases). Germline V CDR1 and CDR2: MNHEY, SVGAGI. The V end lost 10 bases, the J end lost 2 bases, and 21 bases lay between the germline ends. The CDR3 spans 15 residues. DNA for the CDR3: TGTGCCATTCCTAAGGGCAGGGGAGAGACCTACGAGCAGTACTTC. Translation: CAIPKGRGETYEQYF.

The rearrangement links TRBV5-4 to TRBJ2-5; D possibly corresponds to TRBD1 (5 bases). CDR3 length: 14 amino acids. Germline CDR1 reads SGHNT; CDR2 reads YYREEE (reference sequence). Trimming left V 7 bases short and J 5 bases short, with 18 bases between. DNA for the CDR3: TGTGCCAGCCTCTTAGAGGACAATCGGGAGACCCAGTACTTC. It yields the protein CASLLEDNRETQYF.

This chain joins TRBV5-6 and TRBJ1-2, with D uncertain. Germline CDR1 reads SGHDT; CDR2 reads YYEEEE. The CDR3 covers 15 residues. V was trimmed by 4 bases and J by 1 base, leaving 14 bases between them. CDR3 nucleotide sequence: TGTGCCAGCAGCCACCAGTTCCTACTTAACTATGGCTACACCTTC. It specifies CASSHQFLLNYGYTF.

This chain joins TRBV6-4 and TRBJ2-1; 12 nucleotides match TRBD2. Germline V lookup: CDR1 MRHNA, CDR2 SNTAGT. The CDR3 loop spans 18 amino acids. Germline trimming cut 2 bases from V and 7 bases from J; bases unmatched to any gene: 12. Here the CDR3 DNA reads TGTGCCAGCAGTGACCAAGCTAGCGGGAGGGGGCGAATTAATGAGCAGTTCTTC. This sequence encodes CASSDQASGRGRINEQFF.

The V call is TRBV28, the J call TRBJ2-5; D could derive from TRBD1 or TRBD2 (5 bases each). The CDR3 covers 16 residues. V was pared by 2 bases and J by 0 bases, with 13 bases between. Germline CDR1 reads MDHEN; CDR2 reads SYDVKM. CDR3 coding DNA: TGTGCCAGCAGTTTACCGAATCCGGGACACCAAGAGACCCAGTACTTC. Translation: CASSLPNPGHQETQYF.

J is TRBJ2-5 and V is TRBV7-3; a weak D match, TRBD2 (6 bases). CDR1 is SGHTA and CDR2 is FQGTGA in the germline V gene. The CDR3 has 15 residues. Trimming took 3 bases from V and 2 from J, leaving 13 bases between them. The CDR3 region has the DNA TGTGCCAGCAGCTTGTCCGGGAGTGGGCAAGAGACCCAGTACTTC. This translates into CASSLSGSGQETQYF.

The J gene is TRBJ2-3, the V gene TRBV4-1; TRBD2 aligns across 13 bases. V shed 2 bases, J shed 14 bases, and the junction held 7 bases outside the gene matches. The CDR3 extends over 14 amino acids. The germline gives CDR1 MGHRA, CDR2 YSYEKL. The DNA for the CDR3 is TGCGCCAGCAGCCAACTTGAAGGACTAGCGGGAGTGTATTTT. Translating it yields CASSQLEGLAGVYF.

Regarding this clone: At the DNA level, this CDR3 is encoded by other sequences in the same sample as well. The V gene is TRBV11-2, the J gene TRBJ2-7, with TRBD2 matching 12 bases. Germline V lookup: CDR1 SGHAT, CDR2 FQNNGV. This CDR3 has 15 amino acids. V gave up 5 bases and J gave up 2 bases; unmatched junction bases: 4. CDR3 nucleotides: TGTGCCAGCAGCCTAGGACTAGCGGGAACCTACGAGCAGTACTTC. It codes for CASSLGLAGTYEQYF.

The chain links TRBV21-1 to TRBJ2-6. TRBV21-1 is a recognized pseudogene. The CDR3 totals 19 residues. The CDR3 protein is CASSLPLGRNYSGANVLTF. DNA of the CDR3: TGTGCCAGCAGCCTCCCCCTGGGACGGAATTACTCTGGGGCCAACGTCCTGACTTTC.

The rearrangement joins TRBV29-1 to TRBJ2-7; D not certain. CDR3 size: 11 residues. V was cut by 3 bases and J by 5 bases, with 8 bases left in between. Germline lookup yields CDR1 SQVTM and CDR2 ANQGSEA. The DNA of the CDR3 is TGCAGCGTTGATTCTGGGGACGAGCAGTACTTC. This sequence encodes CSVDSGDEQYF.

The rearrangement links TRBV11-2 to TRBJ2-1; TRBD2 matches at 7 bases. Germline CDR1 and CDR2: SGHAT and FQNNGV. This CDR3 has 14 amino acids. With V trimmed by 2 bases and J by 4 bases, 2 bases remained unmatched. For the CDR3, the DNA is TGTGCCAGCAGCTTACTAGCGGAGTACAATGAGCAGTTCTTC. It encodes CASSLLAEYNEQFF.

In its sample, this clone was seen once. The rearrangement joins TRBV27 to TRBJ1-2; TRBD1 is a possible D gene (5 bases). Between the trimmed V and J ends, which lost 5 bases and 3 bases, there was a span of 10 bases. CDR1 and CDR2 (germline): MNHEY, SMNVEV (reference sequence). The length of the CDR3 is 13 residues. CDR3 sequence reads: CASSPGTDYGYTF. In nucleotides, the CDR3 is TGTGCCAGCAGTCCCGGGACGGACTATGGCTACACCTTC.